These 19 T cell receptor beta chains share one sample of origin, sequenced in a study of lymphopenia after photon versus proton radiotherapy. TCRdb's copy holds only in-frame clones and misses some; the assay was immunoSEQ multiplex PCR. The sample holds some 25,000 clones, approximately 89% seen once. Sequenced material: peripheral blood, taken from a patient treated with photon-based radiotherapy. Source of these receptors: a man aged 25 to 40 with gastric cancer.

The V call is TRBV6-1, the J call TRBJ2-2, with 11 bases that match TRBD2. This CDR3 contains 16 residues. V shed 4 bases and J 1 base; nucleotides not matched to a gene: 2. Germline loops: CDR1 MNHNS, CDR2 SASEGT. The CDR3 nucleotides are TGTGCCAGCAGTGCCCTAGCGGGGGGGAACACCGGGGAGCTGTTTTTT. Its protein is CASSALAGGNTGELFF.

The chain employs TRBV5-1 and TRBJ2-3, with 9 bases aligning to TRBD2. The CDR3 sequence is 15 residues long. The germline V gene has CDR1 SGHRS and CDR2 YFSETQ. The V segment lost 3 bases and the J segment 2 bases; nucleotides outside the gene matches: 4. The CDR3 DNA follows: TGCGCCAGCAGCTCAGCGGGGGGCCCCACAGATACGCAGTATTTT. Translating gives CASSSAGGPTDTQYF.

This clone was seen only once. The chain has TRBV29-1 and TRBJ2-7; the match to TRBD1 covers 7 bases. Germline V CDR1 and CDR2: SQVTM, ANQGSEA. The CDR3 runs to 12 residues. Trimming took 6 bases from V and 0 from J; bases not matched to a gene: 2. CDR3: CSVGQLSYEQYF. CDR3 bases: TGCAGCGTGGGACAGCTCTCCTACGAGCAGTACTTC.

The rearrangement joins TRBV5-5 to TRBJ2-2, with 7 positions matching TRBD2. The V gene end was trimmed by 1 base and the J gene end by 5 bases; junction bases not matched to a gene: 8. The CDR3 totals 16 residues. Germline assignment: CDR1 SGHKS and CDR2 YYEKEE (reference sequence). The CDR3 here is CASSLIFSGRTGELFF. CDR3 nucleotides: TGTGCCAGCAGCTTGATTTTTAGCGGGCGGACCGGGGAGCTGTTTTTT.

This clone was counted a few times. V usage is TRBV25-1 and J usage is TRBJ1-6, with a weak D call TRBD1 (5 bases). V lost 3 bases, J lost 9 bases, and 12 bases lay in between. The CDR3 runs 14 residues. The germline CDR1 and CDR2 sequences are MGHDK and SYGVNS. The DNA of the CDR3 is TGTGCCAGCAGTGATCAGGATAGGGGTTCACCCCTCCACTTT. It specifies CASSDQDRGSPLHF.

The rearrangement uses TRBV19 and TRBJ2-1, with a weak D call TRBD1 (5 bases). This CDR3 region has 15 residues. Trimming removed 7 bases at V and 5 bases at J, with 18 bases between. Germline CDR1 LNHDA, CDR2 SQIVND (reference sequence). The CDR3 spells CASTFQGGVDNEQFF. CDR3 DNA: TGTGCCAGTACCTTTCAGGGCGGAGTCGACAATGAGCAGTTCTTC. The variable domain in full, completed from reference TRBV19 and TRBJ2-1, reads DGGITQSPKYLFRKEGQNVTLSCEQNLNHDAMYWYRQDPGQGLRLIYYSQIVNDFQKGDIAEGYSVSREKKESFPLTVTSAQKNPTAFYLCASTFQGGVDNEQFFGPGTRLTVL.

This sequence joins TRBV7-2 and TRBJ2-5; 8 bases are shared with TRBD1. There are 13 residues in the CDR3. CDR1 and CDR2 (germline): SGHTA, FQGNSA. After removal of 5 bases from V and 6 bases from J, the junction contained 5 bases not matched to a gene. The CDR3 protein is CASSPDRGKTQYF. CDR3 DNA sequence: TGTGCCAGCAGCCCAGACAGGGGAAAGACCCAGTACTTC.

This sequence joins TRBV7-3 and TRBJ2-1; TRBD2 aligns across 7 bases. The CDR3 length is 15 residues. Losses at the gene ends were 5 bases for V and 3 bases for J; bases not matched to a gene: 7. In germline, CDR1 is SGHTA, CDR2 FQGTGA. CDR3 bases: TGTGCCAGCAGCCCCACGGGACTAAGCTACAATGAGCAGTTCTTC. It encodes CASSPTGLSYNEQFF.

This chain connects TRBV27 to TRBJ2-7; no reliable D call. The CDR3 loop spans 14 amino acids. Germline CDR1 MNHEY, CDR2 SMNVEV (reference sequence). Trimming pared 6 bases from V and 6 bases from J, leaving 18 bases between. The CDR3 DNA is TGTGCCAGCAGCTTGTACAGCCGGTCGGTCGAGCAGTACTTC. This encodes CASSLYSRSVEQYF.

V usage is TRBV9 and J usage is TRBJ1-1; D possibly corresponds to TRBD1 (5 bases). Germline lookup yields CDR1 SGDLS and CDR2 YYNGEE. Trimming removed 6 bases from V and 4 bases from J, with 16 bases in between. CDR3 length: 14 amino acids. The CDR3: CASNRDGVSTEAFF. In DNA, the CDR3 is TGTGCCAGCAACCGGGACGGAGTTAGCACTGAAGCTTTCTTT.

The rearrangement joins TRBV20-1 to TRBJ1-1; D call uncertain. V dropped 1 base and J dropped 5 bases, with 5 bases sitting between them. CDR1 is DFQATT and CDR2 is SNEGSKA in the germline V gene (reference sequence). The CDR3 is 11 amino acids. The CDR3, as DNA: TGCAGTGCTAGAGGAAGGACTGAAGCTTTCTTT. Its protein is CSARGRTEAFF.

V gene TRBV6-5 combines with J gene TRBJ2-7; D call uncertain. The CDR3 is made up of 12 amino acids. Looked up from germline, CDR1 is MNHEY and CDR2 is SVGAGI. The V end lost 2 bases, the J end lost 3 bases, and 5 bases lay between the germline ends. Written as DNA, the CDR3 is TGTGCCAGCAGTTACGTAGGCTACGAGCAGTACTTC. It translates to CASSYVGYEQYF.

The rearrangement uses TRBV19 and TRBJ2-7; TRBD1 agrees at 7 bases. Looked up from germline, CDR1 is LNHDA and CDR2 is SQIVND (reference sequence). The CDR3 consists of 15 residues. The V and J ends lost 5 bases and 0 bases, in that order; junction bases with no gene match: 7. In nucleotides, the CDR3 is TGTGCCAGTAGTCGCCTCCGGGACAGCTCCTACGAGCAGTACTTC. It yields the protein CASSRLRDSSYEQYF.

The gene calls are TRBV7-3 and TRBJ2-4, with a possible D match to TRBD2 (5 bases). Germline values: CDR1 SGHTA, CDR2 FQGTGA. The V gene lost 2 bases and the J gene lost 5 bases, with 16 bases spanning the gap. There are 16 residues in the CDR3. The CDR3 region has the DNA TGTGCCAGCAGCTTAGGACTGGGTGACGGCGAAAACATTCAGTACTTC. It is translated as CASSLGLGDGENIQYF.

This chain links TRBV28 with TRBJ2-1; 11 bases line up with TRBD2. The ends lost 8 bases at V and 4 bases at J; junction bases unmatched: 16. The CDR3 sequence is 18 residues long. Germline CDR1 MDHEN, CDR2 SYDVKM. CDR3 nucleotide sequence: TGTGCCAGCCGGGACGAGGGTCTAGCGGGAGGACTATACAATGAGCAGTTCTTC. It yields the protein CASRDEGLAGGLYNEQFF.

The V and J genes are TRBV5-5 and TRBJ2-7; 9 bases map to TRBD1. The CDR3 extends over 15 amino acids. Losses at the gene ends were 5 bases for V and 0 bases for J; bases not matched to a gene: 6. Germline assignment: CDR1 SGHKS and CDR2 YYEKEE (reference sequence). CDR3: CASRPDRGVSYEQYF. DNA for the CDR3: TGTGCCAGCAGACCCGACAGGGGGGTCTCCTACGAGCAGTACTTC.

CDR3 protein: CASSLGTGDGNTIYF. The CDR3 DNA follows: TGTGCCAGCAGCCTGGGGACAGGGGACGGAAACACCATATATTTT. The chain uses TRBV11-2 and TRBJ1-3; 10 bases fit TRBD1. The length of the CDR3 is 15 residues. Losses at the gene ends were 5 bases for V and 4 bases for J; bases not matched to a gene: 5. Germline lookup yields CDR1 SGHAT and CDR2 FQNNGV.

This chain uses TRBV5-6 with TRBJ1-3, with TRBD1 matching over 7 bases. CDR1 is SGHDT, CDR2 YYEEEE, per germline. The CDR3 length is 13 residues. J was trimmed by 4 bases and V by 7 bases; bases with no gene match: 5. The CDR3 here is CASSTGQGNTIYF. The CDR3, as DNA: TGTGCCAGCTCGACAGGGCAGGGAAACACCATATATTTT. The full variable domain, its missing parts supplied by reference TRBV5-6 and TRBJ1-3, is DAGVTQSPTHLIKTRGQQVTLRCSPKSGHDTVSWYQQALGQGPQFIFQYYEEEERQRGNFPDRFSGHQFPNYSSELNVNALLLGDSALYLCASSTGQGNTIYFGEGSWLTVV.

This clone was seen a single time. The gene calls are TRBV6-5 and TRBJ1-2; D is unclear. Per the germline V gene, CDR1 is MNHEY and CDR2 is SVGAGI. This CDR3 spans 14 amino acids. V was clipped by 6 bases and J by 6 bases, with 17 bases between them. The CDR3: CASSLTEVTDGYTF. DNA for the CDR3: TGTGCCAGCAGCCTCACAGAGGTCACGGATGGCTACACCTTC.